The 20 T cell receptor beta chains reported below all come from one sample, sequenced in a study of regulatory T cells in long-lasting Graves disease. According to the study, TCR beta libraries were built with iRepertoire HTBI primers and CDR3-region Arm-PCR. MiXCR, applied by TCRdb to the multiplex PCR reads, yields one record per CDR3 protein. The sample contains around 400,000 distinct CDR3 sequences, 14% to 15% of which appear only once. Documented time point: newly diagnosed GD, antithyroid drugs for less than 3 months. Scientists built the TCR library using RNA that was extracted from PBMCs. The sample was also reused in another study, on T cells in Graves' hyperthyroidism and ophthalmopathy.

Material: peripheral blood mononuclear cells (PBMCs), obtained at new diagnosis, from a patient treated with antithyroid drugs. The receptors here all came from a middle-aged woman with Graves disease.

The rearrangement links TRBV13 to TRBJ2-1; no firm D call. The germline gives CDR1 PRHDT, CDR2 FYEKMQ (reference sequence). The CDR3 runs to 13 residues. V was cut by 5 bases and J by 4 bases, with 9 bases left in between. DNA of the CDR3: TGTGCCAGCAGCGGAGACCAGTACAATGAGCAGTTCTTC. It translates to CASSGDQYNEQFF.

At least ten counts were recorded for this clonotype. V is TRBV7-8 and J is TRBJ1-2; a weak D match, TRBD1 (5 bases). CDR1 and CDR2 from the germline V gene are SGHVS and FQNEAQ. The V end was cut by 6 bases, the J end by 0 bases, with 14 bases between. The CDR3 runs 15 residues. CDR3 DNA sequence: TGTGCCAGCAGTCGGGGGTGGCCAACTAACTATGGCTACACCTTC. Translated, it gives CASSRGWPTNYGYTF.

As DNA, the CDR3 is TGTGCCAGCACCTGGGGCTGTAAGACCAATCAGCCCCAGCATTTT. Translation: CASTWGCKTNQPQHF. The chain carries TRBV6-2 or TRBV6-3 and TRBJ1-5; weak D call: TRBD1 (5 bases). Trimming pared 7 bases from V and 3 bases from J, leaving 16 bases between. The CDR3 loop spans 15 amino acids. CDR1 is MNHEY, CDR2 SVGEGT, per germline.

At least ten counts were recorded for this clonotype. V and J are TRBV12-3 or TRBV12-4 and TRBJ2-5; 9 positions match TRBD2. CDR3 length equals 14 residues. J gave up 0 bases and V 9 bases, and 5 bases lay outside the gene matches. The CDR3 spells CASRAGGYQETQYF. CDR3 nucleotide sequence: TGTGCCAGTAGGGCGGGGGGGTACCAAGAGACCCAGTACTTC.

This chain's CDR3 is CASSPGLARADTQYF. In nucleotides, the CDR3 is TGTGCCAGCAGCCCCGGACTAGCGAGGGCAGATACGCAGTATTTT. This chain joins TRBV11-3 and TRBJ2-3; 9 bases line up with TRBD2. The germline gives CDR1 SGHNT, CDR2 YENEEA. V lost 5 bases, J lost 4 bases, and 7 bases stayed unmatched. The CDR3 sequence is 15 residues long.

This clonotype was picked up many times. This chain joins TRBV3-1 and TRBJ2-3, with 9 bases identical to TRBD2. The germline V gene encodes CDR1 LGHDT and CDR2 YNNKEL (reference sequence). V dropped 1 base and J dropped 5; count of bases not matched to a gene: 10. The CDR3 contains 17 residues. CDR3 DNA: TGTGCCAGCAGCCAAGGCCTCGCGGGAGGGCCGAAAGATACGCAGTATTTT. Protein sequence: CASSQGLAGGPKDTQYF.

Many counts were recorded for this clonotype. The V gene is TRBV5-1, the J gene TRBJ2-5; D is perhaps TRBD1 (6 bases). This CDR3 is 15 amino acids long. The germline V gene encodes CDR1 SGHRS and CDR2 YFSETQ. The V end was cut by 3 bases, the J end by 5 bases, with 17 bases between. The CDR3 loop is CASSYRDGRRETQYF. In DNA, the CDR3 is TGCGCCAGCAGCTACAGGGACGGACGAAGGGAGACCCAGTACTTC.

This clonotype was counted many times. The CDR3 nucleotides read TGTGCCAGCAGCGTTGTTCGATTGATCCCGGGGGGCAGGCCTTCCTACAATGAGCAGTTCTTC. Protein product: CASSVVRLIPGGRPSYNEQFF. The chain carries TRBV2 and TRBJ2-1, with a weak D call TRBD2 (7 bases). Germline CDR1 and CDR2: SNHLY and FYNNEI. Trimming shortened V by 6 bases and J by 1 base, and 31 bases separated the two germline ends. The CDR3 sequence is 21 residues long.

This clonotype was seen at least ten times. The V and J genes are TRBV2 and TRBJ2-5; either TRBD1 or TRBD2 may fit D (6 bases each). The CDR3 loop spans 15 amino acids. V was trimmed by 4 bases and J by 4 bases, leaving 16 bases between them. Germline V gene sequence: CDR1 SNHLY, CDR2 FYNNEI. CDR3 coding DNA: TGTGCCAGCAGTGGGGGGGCTGGGGGAGGAGAGACCCAGTACTTC. Translation: CASSGGAGGGETQYF.

The rearrangement joins TRBV27 to TRBJ2-7; 13 bases align to TRBD2. The ends lost 6 bases at V and 5 bases at J; junction bases unmatched: 10. Germline V gene data show CDR1 as MNHEY and CDR2 as SMNVEV (reference sequence). This CDR3 has 16 amino acids. In DNA form, the CDR3 reads TGTGCCAGCAGCTTTTGGACTAGCGGGAGATCGGACGAGCAGTACTTC. Translated: CASSFWTSGRSDEQYF.

Regarding this clonotype: Given a much more abundant clone one base away, this may be a read error. The chain combines TRBV28 with TRBJ2-1; D gene ambiguous. Per the germline V gene, CDR1 is MDHEN and CDR2 is SYDVKM. This CDR3 contains 13 residues. V lost 7 bases, J lost 8 bases, and 15 bases lay in between. Here the CDR3 DNA reads TGTGCCAGCACCTTGGTGGGCGAGGATGAGCAGTTCTTC. This codes for CASTLVGEDEQFF.

V gene TRBV3-1 combines with J gene TRBJ2-7; no clear D gene. This CDR3 has 14 amino acids. V lost 0 bases and J lost 1, with 7 bases in between. Germline V gene lookup returns CDR1 LGHDT and CDR2 YNNKEL (reference sequence). The CDR3 loop reads CASSQDWGSYEQYF. In DNA, the CDR3 is TGTGCCAGCAGCCAAGATTGGGGTTCCTACGAGCAGTACTTC.

At least ten counts were recorded for this clonotype. The rearrangement links TRBV7-8 to TRBJ2-7; TRBD1 aligns across 8 bases. V lost 5 bases to trimming and J lost 6 bases; unmatched junction nucleotides: 9. Germline V gives CDR1 SGHVS, CDR2 FQNEAQ. The CDR3 has 14 amino acids. The CDR3 bases are TGTGCCAGCAGCCTCCCCCCCGACAGGGGCGAGCAGTACTTC. Amino acid sequence: CASSLPPDRGEQYF.

Comment on this clonotype: A read error is possible here, since a much larger clone lies one base away. The V call is TRBV12-3 or TRBV12-4, the J call TRBJ1-1; TRBD1 is a possible D gene (5 bases). The CDR3 has 14 amino acids. V was trimmed by 6 bases and J by 1 base, leaving 12 bases between them. CDR3 sequence reads: CASRRQGTNTEAFF. Here the CDR3 DNA reads TGTGCCAGCAGACGTCAGGGTACGAACACTGAAGCTTTCTTT.

This clonotype showed up many times. The rearrangement links TRBV28 to TRBJ1-4; D not resolved. Germline CDR1 MDHEN, CDR2 SYDVKM. V lost 5 bases to trimming and J lost 4 bases, with 8 bases between them. The CDR3 runs 13 residues. CDR3 region: CASSRGINEKLFF. The CDR3 DNA reads TGTGCCAGCAGTCGCGGGATTAATGAAAAACTGTTTTTT.

The chain uses TRBV28 and TRBJ1-5; no clear D gene. V dropped 2 bases and J dropped 9 bases, with 11 bases sitting between them. The CDR3 is made up of 13 amino acids. CDR1 is MDHEN and CDR2 is SYDVKM in the germline V gene. The CDR3 DNA is TGTGCCAGCAGTTTAATGGTGTCGCTGCCCCAGCATTTT. Its translation is CASSLMVSLPQHF.

About this clonotype: Possible read error: a much larger clone is one base away. The chain couples TRBV7-3 to TRBJ2-5; TRBD1 aligns across 7 bases. Germline V gene data show CDR1 as SGHTA and CDR2 as FQGTGA. The CDR3 spans 15 residues. Trimming at V came to 8 bases and at J to 0 bases, leaving 9 bases not matched to a gene. This CDR3 reads CASGQRDRYQETQYF. CDR3 in DNA: TGTGCCAGCGGCCAGAGGGACAGATACCAAGAGACCCAGTACTTC.

There are a few counts of this clonotype. V usage is TRBV20-1 and J usage is TRBJ1-2; possible D gene TRBD1, 5 bases. Looked up from germline, CDR1 is DFQATT and CDR2 is SNEGSKA (reference sequence). Trimming took 5 bases from V and 4 from J, leaving 17 bases between them. The CDR3 is 14 amino acids. The CDR3 sequence is CSAPTVRVTYGYTF. For the CDR3, the DNA is TGCAGTGCTCCGACAGTCAGGGTCACCTATGGCTACACCTTC.

This clonotype was picked up many times. The gene calls are TRBV7-9 and TRBJ2-1; D gene unclear. The germline gives CDR1 SEHNR, CDR2 FQNEAQ (reference sequence). The CDR3 covers 12 residues. Trimming left V 0 bases short and J 7 bases short, with 4 bases between. CDR3 residues: CASSLAENEQFF. The CDR3 nucleotides read TGTGCCAGCAGCTTAGCGGAAAATGAGCAGTTCTTC.

V and J are TRBV20-1 and TRBJ1-1; perhaps TRBD1 as D (5 bases). Germline loops: CDR1 DFQATT, CDR2 SNEGSKA (reference sequence). The length of the CDR3 is 17 residues. Trimming removed 1 base at V and 3 bases at J, with 21 bases between. CDR3 coding DNA: TGCAGTGCTAGAGTAGTCCCCTTGTGGGGGGGGGACACTGAAGCTTTCTTT. Translating gives CSARVVPLWGGDTEAFF.